This T cell receptor beta chain is drawn from a study of blood T cell repertoires in COVID-19. Background on the study: Sites in the United States, Italy and Spain provided acute and convalescent COVID-19 samples. The cDNA or gDNA used as material had been derived from T cells, B-cell-depleted T cells, or PBMCs.

Per the study methods: Quantification of nucleated cells was approximated via reference gene primer amplification. Data came from immunoSEQ multiplex PCR; TCRdb stores just in-frame clones and leaves some out. The DNA gave D and trimming, while V, J and clone size come from that table. Of about 240,000 clones listed, approximately 90% are singletons. The CDR3 has 14 amino acids. Germline CDR1 reads SGHTA; CDR2 reads FQGNSA. V dropped 3 bases and J dropped 7; count of bases not matched to a gene: 3. This sequence originates from a man in his sixties who had recovered from COVID-19. Sequenced input: peripheral blood. The chain has TRBV7-2 and TRBJ2-1; TRBD2 agrees at 10 bases. The chain's CDR3 is CASSLERGGNEQFF. CDR3 DNA: TGTGCCAGCAGCTTGGAGCGGGGGGGTAATGAGCAGTTCTTC. The full variable domain, with the rest looked up from reference TRBV7-2 and TRBJ2-1, is GAGVSQSPSNKVTEKGKDVELRCDPISGHTALYWYRQSLGQGLEFLIYFQGNSAPDKSGLPSDRFSAERTGGSVSTLTIQRTQQEDSAVYLCASSLERGGNEQFFGPGTRLTVL.